This T cell receptor (beta chain) was identified in a study of shared clonotypes between healthy human individuals (dated by TCRdb to 2020 to 2021). Turning to the overall study: The cohort included three men and two women between 18 and 49 years of age. To increase sequencing depth and limit assay-specific biases, TCR repertoire library preparation and sequencing were carried out by different laboratories using diverse techniques. Between about 0.9 and 9 billion PBMCs per donor were obtained by leukapheresis. Blood TCR repertoires of roughly 5 healthy adults were deeply sequenced to estimate repertoire size and the extent of clonotype sharing between individuals. Paper-wide results and their limitations: The genetic and exposure-history diversity represented was limited by the small number of donors. Sampling was restricted to blood, and TCR repertoires in tissues likely differ from the TCR repertoires found in blood. Pairwise subsampling led to the expectation that sequencing depth would affect the degree of clonotype sharing among donors.

TCR CDR3 regions were amplified from genomic DNA by multiplex PCR using the deep immunoSEQ assay. Extracted genomic DNA from each cell subset was distributed evenly across all wells of several immunoSEQ 96-well plates, and each plate was treated as a replicate. Each replicate PCR for unsorted PBMC received 300 to 350 ng genomic DNA, equal to about 30,000 T cell genomes. Unsorted PBMC genomic DNA was sequenced across ten immunoSEQ deep assay plates. Purified libraries were measured with a Qubit 3.0 fluorometer, size-checked on a Bioanalyzer 2100, and measured again with the KAPA Library Quantification kit. A separate single-read 150-cycle Illumina NextSeq 550 flow cell was used to sequence each immunoSEQ 96-well plate. In the authors' own workflow: Because the immunoSEQ output included only junctional sequences and no quality scores, the filtering could not be the same as the filtering used for full-length reads. Sequences were annotated with PyIR, a Python wrapper for IgBLAST v1.9, using IMGT germline references to assign V/J genes and CDR3. Reads were filtered out if the reads had weak V/J assignments (E-value above 1e-6), no CDR3, stop codons, out-of-frame junctions, or ambiguous translated residues. V3J clonotypes were defined as sequences sharing an identical inferred V gene, J gene, and CDR3 amino acid sequence. Percentage overlap between repertoires was computed as shared unique clonotypes divided by the size of the smaller repertoire. Three approaches were used to assess repertoire richness: RTK rarefaction, the Chao1 estimator, and Recon v2.1 estimates of unobserved clonotypes. TCRdb stores this immuneACCESS table with in-frame sequences only. Part of the clones is absent; in the studies checked, under half of the shortfall reflects unresolved V genes, and no reason is known for the rest. The V and J calls and clone size come from that table; D and trimming were worked out from the DNA. The table for this sample lists 450,000 to 500,000 clones; around 78% of them were counted only once. Roughly 13% of the sample lies in the top ten.

CDR1 LNHDA and CDR2 SQIVND were looked up in the germline V gene (reference sequence). The CDR3 has 15 amino acids, counting the end cysteine and phenylalanine. CDR3 DNA is the only sequence kept; it has 45 bases, read in frame from the first base. Germline trimming amounts to 10 bases on V and 4 bases on J, with 13 as the count of junction bases outside the gene matches. The donors were healthy, HIV-negative adults with no recently reported acute infections or vaccinations. Every donor was a Caucasian adult living in Nashville, Tennessee, USA. For unsorted samples, 96 million or so PBMCs were counted, and genomic DNA was extracted using the QIAamp DNA Blood Mini kit. Blood was collected by leukapheresis, and PBMCs were isolated by Ficoll-Histopaque density gradient centrifugation and then cryopreserved in liquid nitrogen vapor phase. With regard to this clone: The antigen this receptor binds is unknown. No qualities accompany the bases; no much larger clone lies one base away.

This TCR was sampled from a woman aged 40 to 50 in good health. Some clones in this sample may be carry-over from other donors' samples. Sequencing was done on a sample of PBMCs. In this chain, TRBV19 is recombined with TRBJ2-5, with 9 bases matching TRBD1. The CDR3 has the sequence CATQPGTGIRETQYF. The DNA reads TGTGCCACTCAGCCCGGGACAGGGATAAGAGAGACCCAGTACTTC.